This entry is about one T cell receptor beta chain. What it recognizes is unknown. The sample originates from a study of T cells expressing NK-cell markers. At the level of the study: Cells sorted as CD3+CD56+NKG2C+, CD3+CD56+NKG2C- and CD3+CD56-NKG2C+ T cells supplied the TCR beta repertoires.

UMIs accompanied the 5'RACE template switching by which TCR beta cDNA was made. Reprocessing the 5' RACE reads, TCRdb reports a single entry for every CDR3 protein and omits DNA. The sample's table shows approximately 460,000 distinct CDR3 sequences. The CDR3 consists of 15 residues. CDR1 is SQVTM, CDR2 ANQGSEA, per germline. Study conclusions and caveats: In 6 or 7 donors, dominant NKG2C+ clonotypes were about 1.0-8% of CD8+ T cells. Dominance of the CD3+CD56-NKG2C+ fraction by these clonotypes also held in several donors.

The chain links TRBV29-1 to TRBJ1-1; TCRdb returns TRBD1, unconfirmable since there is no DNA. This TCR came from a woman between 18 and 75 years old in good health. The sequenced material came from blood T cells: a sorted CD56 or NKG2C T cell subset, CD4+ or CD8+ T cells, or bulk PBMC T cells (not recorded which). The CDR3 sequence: CSVEYWGQGKAEAFF.